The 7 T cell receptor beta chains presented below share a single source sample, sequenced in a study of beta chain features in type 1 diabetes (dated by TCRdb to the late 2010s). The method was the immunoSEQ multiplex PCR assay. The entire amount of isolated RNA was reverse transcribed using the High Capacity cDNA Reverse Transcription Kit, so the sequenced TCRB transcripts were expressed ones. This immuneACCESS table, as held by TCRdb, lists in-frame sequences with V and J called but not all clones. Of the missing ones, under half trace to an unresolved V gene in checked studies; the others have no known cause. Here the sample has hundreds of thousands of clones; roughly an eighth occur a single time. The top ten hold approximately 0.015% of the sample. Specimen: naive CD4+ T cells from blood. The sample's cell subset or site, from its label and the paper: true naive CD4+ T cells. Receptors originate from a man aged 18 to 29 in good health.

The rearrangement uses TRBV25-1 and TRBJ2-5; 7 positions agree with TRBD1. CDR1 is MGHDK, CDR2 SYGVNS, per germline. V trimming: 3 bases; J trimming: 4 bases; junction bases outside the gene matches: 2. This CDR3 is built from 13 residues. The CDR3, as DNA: TGTGCCAGCAGTGAGGCAGGGGGAGAGACCCAGTACTTC. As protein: CASSEAGGETQYF.

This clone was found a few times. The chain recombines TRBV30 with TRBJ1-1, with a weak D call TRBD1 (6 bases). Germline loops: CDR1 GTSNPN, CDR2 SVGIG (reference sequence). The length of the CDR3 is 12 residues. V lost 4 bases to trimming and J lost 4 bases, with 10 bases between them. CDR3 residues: CAWTQGGTEAFF. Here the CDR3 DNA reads TGTGCCTGGACACAGGGCGGCACTGAAGCTTTCTTT.

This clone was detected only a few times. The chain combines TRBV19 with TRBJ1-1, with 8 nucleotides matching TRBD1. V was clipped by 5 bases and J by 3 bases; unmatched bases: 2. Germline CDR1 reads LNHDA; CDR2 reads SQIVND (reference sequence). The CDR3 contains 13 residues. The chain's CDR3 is CASSAGQDTEAFF. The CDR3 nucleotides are TGTGCCAGTAGTGCGGGACAGGACACTGAAGCTTTCTTT.

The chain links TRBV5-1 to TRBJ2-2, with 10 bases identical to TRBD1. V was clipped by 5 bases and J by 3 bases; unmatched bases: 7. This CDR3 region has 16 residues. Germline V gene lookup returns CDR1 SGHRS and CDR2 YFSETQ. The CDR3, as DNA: TGCGCCAGCAGGTCCCCCGGGACAGGGGACACCGGGGAGCTGTTTTTT. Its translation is CASRSPGTGDTGELFF.

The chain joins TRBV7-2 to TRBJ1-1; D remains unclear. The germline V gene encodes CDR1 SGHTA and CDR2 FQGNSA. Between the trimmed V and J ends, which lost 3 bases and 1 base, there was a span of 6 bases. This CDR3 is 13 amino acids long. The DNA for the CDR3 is TGTGCCAGCAGCTTCTCGTGGAACACTGAAGCTTTCTTT. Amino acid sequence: CASSFSWNTEAFF.

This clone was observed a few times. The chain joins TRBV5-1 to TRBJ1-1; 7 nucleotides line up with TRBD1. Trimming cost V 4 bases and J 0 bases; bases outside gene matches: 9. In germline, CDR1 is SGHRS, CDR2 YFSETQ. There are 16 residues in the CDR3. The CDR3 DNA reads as TGCGCCAGCAGCCAGCGGACAGGAAGCATGAACACTGAAGCTTTCTTT. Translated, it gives CASSQRTGSMNTEAFF.

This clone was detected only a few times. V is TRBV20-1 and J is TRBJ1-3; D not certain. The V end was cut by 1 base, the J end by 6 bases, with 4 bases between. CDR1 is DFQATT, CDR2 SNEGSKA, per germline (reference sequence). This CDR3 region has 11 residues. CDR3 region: CSARGVNTIYF. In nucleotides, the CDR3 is TGCAGTGCTAGAGGAGTAAACACCATATATTTT.